The 4 T cell receptor beta chains listed next were all sequenced from one sample in a study of long-term antiretroviral therapy in people with HIV. Researchers report immunoSEQ v3.0 was run at survey level. Clones were sequenced by immunoSEQ multiplex PCR, and TCRdb holds only the in-frame ones, with some missing. The repertoire holds tens of thousands of clones, with roughly 88% as singletons. Sample: unsorted PBMCs, taken 0.5 years after starting antiretroviral therapy. The receptors stem from a woman aged 18-30 years with HIV.

The count of this clone is one. This rearrangement joins TRBV7-8 to TRBJ1-1, with D hard to call. The CDR3 has 13 amino acids. Trimming left V 7 bases short and J 2 bases short, with 11 bases between. Germline V gives CDR1 SGHVS, CDR2 FQNEAQ. DNA for the CDR3: TGTGCCAGCATCCCCGAGGGAAACACTGAAGCTTTCTTT. It is translated as CASIPEGNTEAFF. The full variable domain, its missing parts supplied by reference TRBV7-8 and TRBJ1-1, is GAGVSQSPRYKVAKRGQDVALRCDPISGHVSLFWYQQALGQGPEFLTYFQNEAQLDKSGLPSDRFFAERPEGSVSTLKIQRTQQEDSAVYLCASIPEGNTEAFFGQGTRLTVV.

This sequence joins TRBV19 and TRBJ1-5; D is unresolved. With 1 base removed from V and 3 bases from J, the gap between germline ends came to 7 bases. Germline assignment: CDR1 LNHDA and CDR2 SQIVND (reference sequence). CDR3 length: 14 amino acids. CDR3 bases: TGTGCCAGTAGTATAGGCCTGGACAATCAGCCCCAGCATTTT. It codes for CASSIGLDNQPQHF.

The chain carries TRBV6-6 and TRBJ2-1, with D uncertain. The germline CDR1 and CDR2 sequences are MNHNY and SVGAGI (reference sequence). This CDR3 is built from 14 residues. Trimming took off 5 bases at V and 1 base at J, with 9 bases between the two ends. This CDR3 reads CASSRRASYNEQFF. CDR3 bases: TGTGCCAGCAGTCGACGGGCGTCCTACAATGAGCAGTTCTTC.

V usage is TRBV6-5 and J usage is TRBJ2-1; 8 nucleotides agree with TRBD2. V lost 6 bases to trimming and J lost 4 bases; unmatched junction nucleotides: 5. The CDR3 covers 14 residues. The germline V gene encodes CDR1 MNHEY and CDR2 SVGAGI. CDR3 nucleotide sequence: TGTGCCAGCAGATGGACTAGCCCATACAATGAGCAGTTCTTC. It codes for CASRWTSPYNEQFF.